A selection of T cell receptor beta chains follows, all from one sample in a study of blood T cell repertoires in COVID-19. This table comes from immunoSEQ multiplex PCR, and its TCRdb copy is limited to in-frame clones, with some not included. The sample contains about 290,000 clones, about 89% of which appear only once. Material: peripheral blood. These receptors were taken from a woman aged 35 to 49 who had recovered from COVID-19. The CDR3 runs from the conserved cysteine through the conserved F or W. The D gene is left open where the match is weak. Size values are once, few and many counts, or a class for expanded clones, and some rows have none.

j_call: TRBJ2-7; v_call: TRBV14; d_call: .; cdr3_length: 13; clone_size: .; cdr3_aa: CASSQVNSHEQYF; cdr3_nt: TGTGCCAGCAGCCAAGTAAACTCCCACGAGCAGTACTTC
j_call: TRBJ1-1; v_call: TRBV20-1; d_call: TRBD1; cdr3_length: 11; clone_size: .; cdr3_aa: CSARGQVDAFF; cdr3_nt: TGCAGTGCTAGGGGACAGGTTGATGCTTTCTTT
j_call: TRBJ2-7; v_call: TRBV6-2/TRBV6-3; d_call: TRBD2; cdr3_length: 19; clone_size: .; cdr3_aa: CASSYSALADFGSSYEQYF; cdr3_nt: TGTGCCAGCAGTTACTCGGCCCTAGCGGATTTCGGAAGCTCCTACGAGCAGTACTTC
j_call: TRBJ2-3; v_call: TRBV29-1; d_call: TRBD1; cdr3_length: 16; clone_size: .; cdr3_aa: CSVPGGTGGMTDTQYF; cdr3_nt: TGCAGCGTTCCAGGTGGGACAGGGGGAATGACAGATACGCAGTATTTT
j_call: TRBJ1-1; v_call: TRBV5-1; d_call: TRBD1; cdr3_length: 15; clone_size: .; cdr3_aa: CASSPTGGGVPEAFF; cdr3_nt: TGCGCCAGCAGTCCCACAGGGGGGGGAGTTCCAGAAGCTTTCTTT
j_call: TRBJ2-2; v_call: TRBV6-4; d_call: .; cdr3_length: 14; clone_size: .; cdr3_aa: CASRALGNTGELFF; cdr3_nt: TGTGCCAGCAGGGCCCTAGGTAACACCGGGGAGCTGTTTTTT
j_call: TRBJ2-7; v_call: TRBV9; d_call: .; cdr3_length: 13; clone_size: .; cdr3_aa: CASSAQAGYEQYF; cdr3_nt: TGTGCCAGCAGCGCTCAGGCAGGCTACGAGCAGTACTTC
j_call: TRBJ2-3; v_call: TRBV9; d_call: TRBD2; cdr3_length: 14; clone_size: .; cdr3_aa: CASSVTSGTDTQYF; cdr3_nt: TGTGCCAGCAGCGTGACTAGCGGAACAGATACGCAGTATTTT
j_call: TRBJ2-1; v_call: TRBV5-1; d_call: .; cdr3_length: 17; clone_size: .; cdr3_aa: CASSLGGTAVSYNEQFF; cdr3_nt: TGCGCCAGCAGCTTGGGGGGTACAGCGGTTTCCTACAATGAGCAGTTCTTC
j_call: TRBJ2-3; v_call: TRBV27; d_call: TRBD2; cdr3_length: 17; clone_size: .; cdr3_aa: CASSFLAGGPNSDTQYF; cdr3_nt: TGTGCCAGCAGTTTTCTAGCGGGAGGGCCCAACTCCGATACGCAGTATTTT
j_call: TRBJ1-4; v_call: TRBV6-5; d_call: .; cdr3_length: 14; clone_size: .; cdr3_aa: CASSPYATNEKLFF; cdr3_nt: TGTGCCAGCAGCCCGTATGCGACTAATGAAAAACTGTTTTTT
j_call: TRBJ2-7; v_call: TRBV2; d_call: .; cdr3_length: 10; clone_size: .; cdr3_aa: CASSYYEQYF; cdr3_nt: TGTGCCAGCAGTTACTACGAGCAGTACTTC
j_call: TRBJ2-7; v_call: TRBV5-1; d_call: .; cdr3_length: 14; clone_size: .; cdr3_aa: CASSLRGPTYEQYF; cdr3_nt: TGCGCCAGCAGCTTAAGAGGTCCGACCTACGAGCAGTACTTC
j_call: TRBJ2-3; v_call: TRBV28; d_call: TRBD2; cdr3_length: 15; clone_size: .; cdr3_aa: CASASGRGWADTQYF; cdr3_nt: TGTGCCTCGGCTAGCGGGAGGGGTTGGGCAGATACGCAGTATTTT
j_call: TRBJ1-1; v_call: TRBV3-1/TRBV3-2; d_call: TRBD1; cdr3_length: 14; clone_size: .; cdr3_aa: CASSQDWRGRGAFF; cdr3_nt: TGTGCCAGCAGCCAAGACTGGAGGGGGCGAGGAGCTTTCTTT
j_call: TRBJ2-5; v_call: TRBV28; d_call: .; cdr3_length: 12; clone_size: .; cdr3_aa: CASSRGQETQYF; cdr3_nt: TGTGCCAGCAGCAGGGGACAAGAGACCCAGTACTTC
j_call: TRBJ2-2; v_call: TRBV7-9; d_call: TRBD1; cdr3_length: 17; clone_size: .; cdr3_aa: CASSSTPGQGWTGELFF; cdr3_nt: TGTGCCAGCAGCTCAACACCGGGACAGGGGTGGACCGGGGAGCTGTTTTTT
j_call: TRBJ2-1; v_call: TRBV6-4; d_call: .; cdr3_length: 13; clone_size: .; cdr3_aa: CASSPSRPGEQFF; cdr3_nt: TGTGCCAGCAGCCCGTCCCGGCCGGGTGAGCAGTTCTTC
j_call: TRBJ2-2; v_call: TRBV7-2; d_call: .; cdr3_length: 13; clone_size: .; cdr3_aa: CASSGGPDGELFF; cdr3_nt: TGTGCCAGCAGCGGCGGGCCCGACGGGGAGCTGTTTTTT
j_call: TRBJ2-1; v_call: TRBV28; d_call: .; cdr3_length: 14; clone_size: .; cdr3_aa: CASITRTASYEQFF; cdr3_nt: TGTGCCAGCATCACTAGGACAGCGTCGTATGAGCAGTTCTTC
j_call: TRBJ2-5; v_call: TRBV11-2; d_call: TRBD1; cdr3_length: 18; clone_size: once; cdr3_aa: CASSHRPGQGGAQETQYF; cdr3_nt: TGTGCCAGCAGTCACAGGCCGGGACAGGGGGGGGCCCAAGAGACCCAGTACTTC
j_call: TRBJ2-1; v_call: TRBV9; d_call: .; cdr3_length: 14; clone_size: .; cdr3_aa: CASSQAGLRDEQFF; cdr3_nt: TGTGCCAGCAGCCAAGCCGGGCTCAGGGATGAGCAGTTCTTC